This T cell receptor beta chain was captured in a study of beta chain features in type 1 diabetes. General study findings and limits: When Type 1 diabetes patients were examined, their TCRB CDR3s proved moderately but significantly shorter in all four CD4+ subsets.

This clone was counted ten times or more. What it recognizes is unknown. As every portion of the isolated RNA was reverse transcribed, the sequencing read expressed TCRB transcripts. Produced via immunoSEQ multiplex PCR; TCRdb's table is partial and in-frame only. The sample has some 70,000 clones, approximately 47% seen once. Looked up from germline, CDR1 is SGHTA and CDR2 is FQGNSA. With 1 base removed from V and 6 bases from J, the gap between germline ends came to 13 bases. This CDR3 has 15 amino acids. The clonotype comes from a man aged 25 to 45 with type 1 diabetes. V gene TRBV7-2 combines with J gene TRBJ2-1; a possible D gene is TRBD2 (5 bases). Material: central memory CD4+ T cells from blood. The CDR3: CASSLDPLALNEQFF. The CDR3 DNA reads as TGTGCCAGCAGCTTAGACCCCCTAGCTCTCAATGAGCAGTTCTTC. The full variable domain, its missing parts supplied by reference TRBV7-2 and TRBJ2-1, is GAGVSQSPSNKVTEKGKDVELRCDPISGHTALYWYRQSLGQGLEFLIYFQGNSAPDKSGLPSDRFSAERTGGSVSTLTIQRTQQEDSAVYLCASSLDPLALNEQFFGPGTRLTVL.